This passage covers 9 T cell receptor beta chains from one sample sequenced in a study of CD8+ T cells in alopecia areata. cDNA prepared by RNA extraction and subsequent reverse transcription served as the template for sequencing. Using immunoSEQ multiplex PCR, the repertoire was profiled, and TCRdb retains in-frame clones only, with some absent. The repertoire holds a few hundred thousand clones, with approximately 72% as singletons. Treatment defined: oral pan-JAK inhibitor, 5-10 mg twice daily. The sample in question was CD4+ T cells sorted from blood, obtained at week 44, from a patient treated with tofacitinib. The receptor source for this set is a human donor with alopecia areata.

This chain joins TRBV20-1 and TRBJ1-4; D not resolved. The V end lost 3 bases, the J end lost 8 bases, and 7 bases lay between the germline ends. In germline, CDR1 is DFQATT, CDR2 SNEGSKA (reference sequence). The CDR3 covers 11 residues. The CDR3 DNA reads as TGCAGTGCTAGTTTCGGGGAAAAACTGTTTTTT. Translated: CSASFGEKLFF.

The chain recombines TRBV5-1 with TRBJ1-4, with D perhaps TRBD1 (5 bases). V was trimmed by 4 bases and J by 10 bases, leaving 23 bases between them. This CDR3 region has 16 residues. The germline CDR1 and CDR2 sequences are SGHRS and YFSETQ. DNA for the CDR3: TGCGCCAGCAGCCGCAACCTGGACACTGGAGGTGGAAAACTGTTTTTT. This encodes CASSRNLDTGGGKLFF.

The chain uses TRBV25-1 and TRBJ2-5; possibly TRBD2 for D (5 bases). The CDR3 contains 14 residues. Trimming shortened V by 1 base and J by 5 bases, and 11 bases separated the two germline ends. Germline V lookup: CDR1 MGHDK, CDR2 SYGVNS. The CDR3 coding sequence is TGTGCCAGCAGTGAATTCGGGGTTGGGGAGACCCAGTACTTC. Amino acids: CASSEFGVGETQYF.

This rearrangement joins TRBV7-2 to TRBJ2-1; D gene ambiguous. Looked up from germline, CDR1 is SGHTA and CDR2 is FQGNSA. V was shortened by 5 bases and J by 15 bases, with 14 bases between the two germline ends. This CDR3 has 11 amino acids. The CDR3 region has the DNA TGTGCCAGCAGCCCTTTTTGTGGGCCGTTCTTC. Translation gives CASSPFCGPFF.

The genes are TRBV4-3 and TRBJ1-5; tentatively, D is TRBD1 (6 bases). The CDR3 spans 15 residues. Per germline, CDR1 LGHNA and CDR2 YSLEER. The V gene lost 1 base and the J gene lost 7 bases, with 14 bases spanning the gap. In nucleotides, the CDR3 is TGCGCCAGCAGCCAAGGAGTGGCCAGGGGACAGCCCCAGCATTTT. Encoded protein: CASSQGVARGQPQHF.

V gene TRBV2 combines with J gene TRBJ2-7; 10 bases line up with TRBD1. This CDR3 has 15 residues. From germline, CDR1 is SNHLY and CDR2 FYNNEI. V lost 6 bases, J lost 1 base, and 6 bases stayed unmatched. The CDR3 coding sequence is TGTGCCAGCAGAGACAGGGGGCCGGCTTCCTACGAGCAGTACTTC. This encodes CASRDRGPASYEQYF. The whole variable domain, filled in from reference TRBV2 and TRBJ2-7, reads EPEVTQTPSHQVTQMGQEVILRCVPISNHLYFYWYRQILGQKVEFLVSFYNNEISEKSEIFDDQFSVERPDGSNFTLKIRSTKLEDSAMYFCASRDRGPASYEQYFGPGTRLTVT.

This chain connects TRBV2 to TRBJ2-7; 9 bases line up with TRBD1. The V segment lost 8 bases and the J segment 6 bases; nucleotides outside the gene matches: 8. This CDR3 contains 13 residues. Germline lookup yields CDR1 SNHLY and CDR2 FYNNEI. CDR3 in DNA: TGTGCCAGCTTCTACAGGGGGCTCGGCGAGCAGTACTTC. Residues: CASFYRGLGEQYF. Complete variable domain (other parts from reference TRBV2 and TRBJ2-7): EPEVTQTPSHQVTQMGQEVILRCVPISNHLYFYWYRQILGQKVEFLVSFYNNEISEKSEIFDDQFSVERPDGSNFTLKIRSTKLEDSAMYFCASFYRGLGEQYFGPGTRLTVT.

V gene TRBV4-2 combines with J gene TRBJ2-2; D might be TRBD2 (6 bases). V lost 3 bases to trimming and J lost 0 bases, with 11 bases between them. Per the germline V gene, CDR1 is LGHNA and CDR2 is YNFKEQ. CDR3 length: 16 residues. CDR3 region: CASSQRDSANTGELFF. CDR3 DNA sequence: TGTGCCAGCAGCCAGCGGGACTCGGCGAACACCGGGGAGCTGTTTTTT.

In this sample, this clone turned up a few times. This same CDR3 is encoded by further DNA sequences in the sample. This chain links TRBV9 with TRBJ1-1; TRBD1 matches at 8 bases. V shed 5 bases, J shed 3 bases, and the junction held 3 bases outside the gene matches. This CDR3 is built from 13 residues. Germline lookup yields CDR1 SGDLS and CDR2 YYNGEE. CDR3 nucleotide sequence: TGTGCCAGCAGTGTGGACAGGGACACTGAAGCTTTCTTT. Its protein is CASSVDRDTEAFF. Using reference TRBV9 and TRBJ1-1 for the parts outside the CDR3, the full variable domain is DSGVTQTPKHLITATGQRVTLRCSPRSGDLSVYWYQQSLDQGLQFLIQYYNGEERAKGNILERFSAQQFPDLHSELNLSSLELGDSALYFCASSVDRDTEAFFGQGTRLTVV.